This T cell receptor beta chain was found in a study of CD8+CD57+ T cells in acquired aplastic anemia. Ten or more counts support this clonotype. Profiles of TCR beta VDJ and CDR3 were generated from a genomic DNA template. Each CDR3 protein is one row after TCRdb ran MiXCR on the reads. This table has approximately 180,000 distinct CDR3 sequences, more than 45% appearing once. By flow cytometry, patients selected for sequencing had shown an expansion of CD8+CD57+ cells. This CDR3 comprises 13 residues. The J segment lost 3 bases and the V segment lost 4 bases, leaving 1 base of the junction unmatched. CDR1 is SGHTA, CDR2 FQGNSA, per germline.

The sequence derives from a human donor with aplastic anemia. The chain employs TRBV7-2 and TRBJ1-1; 8 bases line up with TRBD1. The sequencing sample was made of sorted CD4+, CD8+, or CD8+CD57+ T cells (not recorded which) from PBMCs. The CDR3 here is CASSSDRDTEAFF. The DNA for the CDR3 is TGTGCCAGCAGCTCGGACAGGGACACTGAAGCTTTCTTT.